Listed below are T cell receptor beta chains from one sample, sequenced in a study of cytomegalovirus exposure and HLA in healthy donors. Clones were read by immunoSEQ multiplex PCR, and TCRdb kept only the in-frame ones, dropping some. Of some 120,000 clones listed, approximately 94% are singletons. The sequencing input was PBMCs. Receptors originate from a young woman in good health and CMV-seronegative. CDR3s include the opening cysteine and the closing phenylalanine or tryptophan. Fields, in order: D gene, J gene, clone size, V gene, CDR3 length, CDR3 DNA, CDR3 protein. A D gene is named only where the DNA matches it firmly. Rows give clone size only sometimes, using once, few, many, or a class for an expanded clone.

d_gene: NA
j_gene: TRBJ1-6
abundance: NA
v_gene: TRBV19
len: 13
CDR3nt: TGTGCCAGTACTACAGGGAATAATTCACCCCTCCACTTT
CDR3aa: CASTTGNNSPLHF

d_gene: TRBD2
j_gene: TRBJ2-1
abundance: NA
v_gene: TRBV2
len: 11
CDR3nt: TGTGCCAGCAGAGCGGGGGGCGGGCAGTTCTTC
CDR3aa: CASRAGGGQFF

d_gene: NA
j_gene: TRBJ2-2
abundance: few
v_gene: TRBV29-1
len: 12
CDR3nt: TGCAGCGTTGAAGGTCGCGGCGGGGAGCTGTTTTTT
CDR3aa: CSVEGRGGELFF

d_gene: NA
j_gene: TRBJ1-4
abundance: NA
v_gene: TRBV5-1
len: 13
CDR3nt: TGCGCCAGCAGCTGGGAGGGAGTGGGAAAACTGTTTTTT
CDR3aa: CASSWEGVGKLFF

d_gene: TRBD2
j_gene: TRBJ2-3
abundance: NA
v_gene: TRBV30
len: 13
CDR3nt: TGTGCCTGGAACCCCGGGGAGGGGAATACGCAGTATTTT
CDR3aa: CAWNPGEGNTQYF

d_gene: NA
j_gene: TRBJ2-7
abundance: once
v_gene: TRBV6-5
len: 15
CDR3nt: TGTGCCAGCAGCGCCAGGACTACCGGCGACTACGAGCAGTACTTC
CDR3aa: CASSARTTGDYEQYF

d_gene: NA
j_gene: TRBJ2-1
abundance: NA
v_gene: TRBV6-1
len: 13
CDR3nt: TGTGCCAGCAGTGATTCCCTAGCGATGGAGCAGTTCTTC
CDR3aa: CASSDSLAMEQFF

d_gene: NA
j_gene: TRBJ1-1
abundance: NA
v_gene: TRBV6-1
len: 13
CDR3nt: TGTGCCAGCCGAGTCAGGGGGAACACTGAAGCTTTCTTT
CDR3aa: CASRVRGNTEAFF

d_gene: NA
j_gene: TRBJ1-1
abundance: NA
v_gene: TRBV2
len: 13
CDR3nt: TGTGCCAGCAGTGTCCTGGGACAAGCTGAAGCTTTCTTT
CDR3aa: CASSVLGQAEAFF

d_gene: TRBD1
j_gene: TRBJ1-3
abundance: NA
v_gene: TRBV28
len: 14
CDR3nt: TGTGCCAGCAGTTCCCCTGACAGGGAAAACACCATATATTTT
CDR3aa: CASSSPDRENTIYF

d_gene: NA
j_gene: TRBJ2-3
abundance: NA
v_gene: TRBV27
len: 14
CDR3nt: TGTGCCAGCAGTCCGGGACACGCACCAGATACGCAGTATTTT
CDR3aa: CASSPGHAPDTQYF

d_gene: NA
j_gene: TRBJ2-7
abundance: NA
v_gene: TRBV5-1
len: 14
CDR3nt: TGCGCCAGCAGTTGGCGGCAGGGGACCGACGAGCAGTACTTC
CDR3aa: CASSWRQGTDEQYF

d_gene: NA
j_gene: TRBJ1-6
abundance: NA
v_gene: TRBV30
len: 13
CDR3nt: TGTGCCTGGAGTGGCACCCGGAGTTCACCCCTCCACTTT
CDR3aa: CAWSGTRSSPLHF

d_gene: NA
j_gene: TRBJ1-1
abundance: NA
v_gene: TRBV13
len: 14
CDR3nt: TGTGCCAGCAGCTTAGGGGCAGAAAACACTGAAGCTTTCTTT
CDR3aa: CASSLGAENTEAFF

d_gene: TRBD1
j_gene: TRBJ1-5
abundance: once
v_gene: TRBV19
len: 15
CDR3nt: TGTGCCAGTACCAAACAGGGGAGGAGGAATCAGCCCCAGCATTTT
CDR3aa: CASTKQGRRNQPQHF

d_gene: TRBD1
j_gene: TRBJ1-5
abundance: NA
v_gene: TRBV28
len: 14
CDR3nt: TGTGCCAGCAGTACGACAGGGGGCAATCAGCCCCAGCATTTT
CDR3aa: CASSTTGGNQPQHF

d_gene: TRBD2
j_gene: TRBJ2-7
abundance: NA
v_gene: TRBV7-9
len: 15
CDR3nt: TGTGCCAGCAGCCGGCGACTAGCGACAATATACGAGCAGTACTTC
CDR3aa: CASSRRLATIYEQYF

d_gene: NA
j_gene: TRBJ2-1
abundance: NA
v_gene: TRBV5-1
len: 16
CDR3nt: TGCGCCAGCAGCCAACTACAGGCGTCTATTTACAATGAGCAGTTCTTC
CDR3aa: CASSQLQASIYNEQFF

d_gene: TRBD1
j_gene: TRBJ1-4
abundance: once
v_gene: TRBV7-9
len: 15
CDR3nt: TGTGCCAGCAGCCCTGGGACAGGAGAAAATGAAAAACTGTTTTTT
CDR3aa: CASSPGTGENEKLFF

d_gene: TRBD2
j_gene: TRBJ2-3
abundance: NA
v_gene: TRBV11-2
len: 17
CDR3nt: TGTGCCAGCAGCTTAGATCATCGAGCGGGGGGACCAGATACGCAGTATTTT
CDR3aa: CASSLDHRAGGPDTQYF

d_gene: NA
j_gene: TRBJ2-2
abundance: NA
v_gene: TRBV6-6
len: 16
CDR3nt: TGTGCCAGCAGTTACCTAGGAGGGAGTTACACCGGGGAGCTGTTTTTT
CDR3aa: CASSYLGGSYTGELFF

d_gene: TRBD1
j_gene: TRBJ2-5
abundance: NA
v_gene: TRBV5-1
len: 16
CDR3nt: TGCGCCAGCAGCCCCTTACCGGGACAGTTATTCGAGACCCAGTACTTC
CDR3aa: CASSPLPGQLFETQYF

d_gene: TRBD1
j_gene: TRBJ1-1
abundance: NA
v_gene: TRBV5-4
len: 13
CDR3nt: TGTGCCAGCAGCTGGTCAGGGGGCACTGAAGCTTTCTTT
CDR3aa: CASSWSGGTEAFF

d_gene: NA
j_gene: TRBJ2-2
abundance: NA
v_gene: TRBV9
len: 13
CDR3nt: TGTGCCAGCAGCGTAGGCGGTAACGGGGAGCTGTTTTTT
CDR3aa: CASSVGGNGELFF

d_gene: NA
j_gene: TRBJ2-5
abundance: NA
v_gene: TRBV28
len: 14
CDR3nt: TGTGCCAGCAGTTTGACAGAAAATCAAGAGACCCAGTACTTC
CDR3aa: CASSLTENQETQYF

d_gene: TRBD1
j_gene: TRBJ1-1
abundance: NA
v_gene: TRBV7-9
len: 15
CDR3nt: TGTGCCAGCAGCGGAGAGGAAGACAGGGGGCTTTCGGCTTTCTTT
CDR3aa: CASSGEEDRGLSAFF

d_gene: NA
j_gene: TRBJ1-5
abundance: NA
v_gene: TRBV9
len: 16
CDR3nt: TGTGCCAGCAGCGTAGGGGGTGGGGCAGCGCAGGAGCCCCAGCATTTT
CDR3aa: CASSVGGGAAQEPQHF

d_gene: NA
j_gene: TRBJ1-2
abundance: NA
v_gene: TRBV5-8
len: 15
CDR3nt: TGTGCCAGCAGCTTAAAGGGGCACACGCTCTATGGCTACACCTTC
CDR3aa: CASSLKGHTLYGYTF

d_gene: TRBD1
j_gene: TRBJ2-3
abundance: NA
v_gene: TRBV5-1
len: 18
CDR3nt: TGCGCCAGCAGCTTGGGGGGACAGGGGGCGAGGAGCACAGATACGCAGTATTTT
CDR3aa: CASSLGGQGARSTDTQYF

d_gene: TRBD1
j_gene: TRBJ1-2
abundance: NA
v_gene: TRBV10-3
len: 14
CDR3nt: TGTGCCATCAGCCCGGACAGGGCGGGAATTAGCTACACCTTC
CDR3aa: CAISPDRAGISYTF

d_gene: NA
j_gene: TRBJ1-5
abundance: NA
v_gene: TRBV28
len: 16
CDR3nt: TGTGCCAGCAGTTTCGCTAAGGGGCAGGCTGGTCAGCCCCAGCATTTT
CDR3aa: CASSFAKGQAGQPQHF

d_gene: TRBD2
j_gene: TRBJ2-1
abundance: NA
v_gene: TRBV7-9
len: 14
CDR3nt: TGTGCCAGCAGCCCCCCTGAAGCGGGAGCCCCGCAGTTCTTC
CDR3aa: CASSPPEAGAPQFF

d_gene: NA
j_gene: TRBJ2-3
abundance: NA
v_gene: TRBV30
len: 13
CDR3nt: TGTGCCTGGAGTAGTAGAGAGGCAGATACGCAGTATTTT
CDR3aa: CAWSSREADTQYF

d_gene: TRBD1
j_gene: TRBJ2-7
abundance: NA
v_gene: TRBV2
len: 13
CDR3nt: TGTGCCAGCAGAACAGGGGATTCCTACGAGCAGTACTTC
CDR3aa: CASRTGDSYEQYF

d_gene: NA
j_gene: TRBJ2-7
abundance: once
v_gene: TRBV13
len: 14
CDR3nt: TGTGCCAGCGGGAGTAGGACTCCCACCTACGAGCAGTACTTC
CDR3aa: CASGSRTPTYEQYF

d_gene: TRBD1
j_gene: TRBJ1-1
abundance: NA
v_gene: TRBV2
len: 14
CDR3nt: TGTGCCAGCAGCAAGGGGGCCATGAACACTGAAGCTTTCTTT
CDR3aa: CASSKGAMNTEAFF

d_gene: TRBD1
j_gene: TRBJ1-5
abundance: NA
v_gene: TRBV6-5
len: 15
CDR3nt: TGTGCCAGCAGTTACTCGGACAGGGGCAATCAGCCCCAGCATTTT
CDR3aa: CASSYSDRGNQPQHF

d_gene: NA
j_gene: TRBJ1-1
abundance: few
v_gene: TRBV13
len: 13
CDR3nt: TGTGCCAGCAGCTTGAAGCCCCACGCTGAAGCTTTCTTT
CDR3aa: CASSLKPHAEAFF

d_gene: NA
j_gene: TRBJ1-2
abundance: NA
v_gene: TRBV5-1
len: 13
CDR3nt: TGCGCCAGCAGCTTGGTAGGGGACTATGGCTACACCTTC
CDR3aa: CASSLVGDYGYTF

d_gene: NA
j_gene: TRBJ2-7
abundance: NA
v_gene: TRBV28
len: 16
CDR3nt: TGTGCCAGCAGCCCGGGGGCGGCTAGCGGATCCTACGAGCAGTACTTC
CDR3aa: CASSPGAASGSYEQYF

d_gene: NA
j_gene: TRBJ1-4
abundance: NA
v_gene: TRBV15
len: 14
CDR3nt: TGTGCCACCAGCAGAACAGCGGCTAATGAAAAACTGTTTTTT
CDR3aa: CATSRTAANEKLFF

d_gene: NA
j_gene: TRBJ2-2
abundance: NA
v_gene: TRBV27
len: 14
CDR3nt: TGTGCCAGCAGTCTCTACAGGGCCGCCGGGGAGCTGTTTTTT
CDR3aa: CASSLYRAAGELFF

d_gene: TRBD2
j_gene: TRBJ2-1
abundance: NA
v_gene: TRBV7-2
len: 16
CDR3nt: TGTGCCAGCAGCTTTCAACGGACTAGCGGGAACAATGAGCAGTTCTTC
CDR3aa: CASSFQRTSGNNEQFF

d_gene: TRBD2
j_gene: TRBJ2-5
abundance: NA
v_gene: TRBV18
len: 16
CDR3nt: TGTGCCAGCTCACTTTTTCTAGCGGGGAGTGGAGAGACCCAGTACTTC
CDR3aa: CASSLFLAGSGETQYF

d_gene: NA
j_gene: TRBJ2-7
abundance: NA
v_gene: TRBV6-1
len: 14
CDR3nt: TGTGCCAGCAGTGAAAGTGGCGGGGCGGTCGAGCAGTACTTC
CDR3aa: CASSESGGAVEQYF

d_gene: TRBD1
j_gene: TRBJ1-5
abundance: NA
v_gene: TRBV28
len: 14
CDR3nt: TGTGCCAGCAGCCGAGACAGGGGCAATCAGCCCCAGCATTTT
CDR3aa: CASSRDRGNQPQHF

d_gene: NA
j_gene: TRBJ1-4
abundance: once
v_gene: TRBV5-6
len: 17
CDR3nt: TGTGCCAGCAGCTATCTGGACAGATCCGCTGGGAATGAAAAACTGTTTTTT
CDR3aa: CASSYLDRSAGNEKLFF

d_gene: NA
j_gene: TRBJ1-2
abundance: NA
v_gene: TRBV28
len: 15
CDR3nt: TGTGCCAGCACCACCCCCAGGTCCAGCAACTATGGCTACACCTTC
CDR3aa: CASTTPRSSNYGYTF

d_gene: NA
j_gene: TRBJ2-7
abundance: NA
v_gene: TRBV2
len: 17
CDR3nt: TGTGCCAGCAGTGAACGTAAGGGAGCGGGCATGACCTACGAGCAGTACTTC
CDR3aa: CASSERKGAGMTYEQYF

d_gene: NA
j_gene: TRBJ2-3
abundance: NA
v_gene: TRBV27
len: 17
CDR3nt: TGTGCCAGCAGTTTACGTGTGGGGCGGGGATACACAGATACGCAGTATTTT
CDR3aa: CASSLRVGRGYTDTQYF

d_gene: NA
j_gene: TRBJ2-3
abundance: NA
v_gene: TRBV5-6
len: 15
CDR3nt: TGTGCCAGCAGCCGGCCGTGGACTACCACAGATACGCAGTATTTT
CDR3aa: CASSRPWTTTDTQYF

d_gene: NA
j_gene: TRBJ1-2
abundance: NA
v_gene: TRBV5-1
len: 13
CDR3nt: TGCGCCAGCAGCGCCCAGGGAATAAGAGGCTACACCTTC
CDR3aa: CASSAQGIRGYTF

d_gene: TRBD2
j_gene: TRBJ2-1
abundance: NA
v_gene: TRBV18
len: 19
CDR3nt: TGTGCCAGCTCACCACCGGGTATCCAGCGGGAGGGAAGGAGGGATGAGCAGTTCTTC
CDR3aa: CASSPPGIQREGRRDEQFF

d_gene: TRBD1
j_gene: TRBJ1-2
abundance: NA
v_gene: TRBV28
len: 14
CDR3nt: TGTGCCAGCAGTCACAGACAGGGGAACTATGGCTACACCTTC
CDR3aa: CASSHRQGNYGYTF

d_gene: TRBD1
j_gene: TRBJ1-5
abundance: NA
v_gene: TRBV6-5
len: 16
CDR3nt: TGTGCCAGCAGTTCGTCCCGGACAGGGCTCAATCAGCCCCAGCATTTT
CDR3aa: CASSSSRTGLNQPQHF

d_gene: NA
j_gene: TRBJ2-7
abundance: NA
v_gene: TRBV9
len: 15
CDR3nt: TGTGCCAGCAGCGTCCGGGGGACCCCCTCCTACGAGCAGTACTTC
CDR3aa: CASSVRGTPSYEQYF